One TCR beta chain is described in this entry. Looked up from germline, CDR1 is SGHNT and CDR2 is YYREEE (reference sequence). CDR3 length: 16 residues. Trimming pared 2 bases from V and 6 bases from J, leaving 18 bases between. These data are taken from a study of T cells in Graves' hyperthyroidism and ophthalmopathy. RNA transcripts were the template for amplifying TCR beta CDR3 regions. RT-PCR in the first round (using the HTBI primer set) targeted the TCR CDR3. From the multiplex PCR reads, TCRdb called clonotypes with MiXCR, one entry per CDR3 protein. The table lists 600,000 to 650,000 distinct CDR3 sequences, roughly 15% of them singletons.

The chain has TRBV5-4 and TRBJ2-1; a weak D match, TRBD1 (6 bases). This TCR was recovered from a woman aged 25 to 39 with Graves' hyperthyroidism. The sample comprised blood. As DNA, the CDR3 is TGTGCCAGCAGCTTACAGGGCGAGGTTATTGGCAATGAGCAGTTCTTC. Translating gives CASSLQGEVIGNEQFF. The full variable domain, completed using reference TRBV5-4 and TRBJ2-1, is ETGVTQSPTHLIKTRGQQVTLRCSSQSGHNTVSWYQQALGQGPQFIFQYYREEENGRGNFPPRFSGLQFPNYSSELNVNALELDDSALYLCASSLQGEVIGNEQFFGPGTRLTVL.